The clone carrying this T cell receptor (beta chain) was observed at least ten times. Its specificity is not known. This entry comes from a study of T cells in Graves' hyperthyroidism and ophthalmopathy. Study context: Once the initial diagnosis was made, peripheral blood was obtained before any treatment. The study's findings and limits: Blood also carried most thyroid clonotypes expanded above 0.001.

RNA transcripts gave rise to amplified TCR beta CDR3 regions. The primer set for the first-round RT-PCR of the TCR CDR3 was HTBI. TCRdb re-derived calls from the multiplex PCR reads in MiXCR, one entry per CDR3 protein. The sample gives 200,000 to 250,000 distinct CDR3 sequences, 17% of which show up once; roughly 50% is in the top ten. Hyperthyroidism of Graves' type that showed no ophthalmopathy progression within 18 months was stable. Cells are PBMCs isolated from approximately 9.2 ml of fresh blood. The receptor was isolated from a man aged 50 or older with Graves' hyperthyroidism. Material for sequencing was blood.

As DNA, the CDR3 is TGCAGTGCTAGAGATCTAACATGGGGCCCAGATACGCAGTATTTT. Its translation: CSARDLTWGPDTQYF. The gene calls are TRBV20-1 and TRBJ2-3, with D possibly being TRBD1 (5 bases). Germline V lookup: CDR1 DFQATT, CDR2 SNEGSKA (reference sequence). The CDR3 consists of 15 residues. V lost 0 bases to trimming and J lost 4 bases, with 14 bases between them.